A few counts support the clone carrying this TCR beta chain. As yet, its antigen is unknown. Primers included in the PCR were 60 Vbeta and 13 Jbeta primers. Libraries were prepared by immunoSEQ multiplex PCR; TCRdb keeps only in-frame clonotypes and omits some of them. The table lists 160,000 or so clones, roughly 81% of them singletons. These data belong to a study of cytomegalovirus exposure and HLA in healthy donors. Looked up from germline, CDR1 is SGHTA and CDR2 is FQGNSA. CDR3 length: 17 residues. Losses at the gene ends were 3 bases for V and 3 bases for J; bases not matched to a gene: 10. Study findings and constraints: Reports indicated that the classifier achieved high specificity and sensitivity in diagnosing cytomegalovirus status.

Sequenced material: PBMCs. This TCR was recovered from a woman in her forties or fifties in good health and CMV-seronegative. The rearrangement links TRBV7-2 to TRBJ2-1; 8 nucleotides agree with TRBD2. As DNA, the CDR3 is TGTGCCAGCAGCTTGGCCTCGGGGGCGGGAGGCTACAATGAGCAGTTCTTC. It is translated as CASSLASGAGGYNEQFF. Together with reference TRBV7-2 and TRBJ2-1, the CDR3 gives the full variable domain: GAGVSQSPSNKVTEKGKDVELRCDPISGHTALYWYRQSLGQGLEFLIYFQGNSAPDKSGLPSDRFSAERTGGSVSTLTIQRTQQEDSAVYLCASSLASGAGGYNEQFFGPGTRLTVL.